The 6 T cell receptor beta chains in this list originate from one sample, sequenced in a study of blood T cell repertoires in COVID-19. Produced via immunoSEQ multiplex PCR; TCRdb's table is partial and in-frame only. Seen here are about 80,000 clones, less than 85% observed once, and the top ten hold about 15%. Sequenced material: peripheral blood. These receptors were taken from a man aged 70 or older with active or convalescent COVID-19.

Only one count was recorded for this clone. CDR3 in DNA: TGTGCCTGGAGTACAGGGTCCGTCTACGAGCAGTACTTC. As protein: CAWSTGSVYEQYF. This sequence joins TRBV30 and TRBJ2-7; TRBD1 is a possible D gene (6 bases). The CDR3 covers 13 residues. The V gene's germline CDR1 is GTSNPN and CDR2 SVGIG (reference sequence). V was trimmed by 2 bases and J by 3 bases, leaving 11 bases between them.

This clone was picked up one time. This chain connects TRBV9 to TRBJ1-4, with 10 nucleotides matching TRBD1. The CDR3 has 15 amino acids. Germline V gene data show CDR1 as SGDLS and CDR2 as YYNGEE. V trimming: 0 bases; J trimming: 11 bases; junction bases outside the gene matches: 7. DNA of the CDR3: TGTGCCAGCAGCGTAGGAGGGACAGGGGTGGCGAAACTGTTTTTT. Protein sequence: CASSVGGTGVAKLFF.

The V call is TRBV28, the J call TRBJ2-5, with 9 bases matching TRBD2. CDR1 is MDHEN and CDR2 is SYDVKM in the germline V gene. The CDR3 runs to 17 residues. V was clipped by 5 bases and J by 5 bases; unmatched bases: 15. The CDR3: CASSILAGGALGETQYF. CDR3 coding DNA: TGTGCCAGCAGTATTCTGGCGGGGGGGGCCCTAGGGGAGACCCAGTACTTC.

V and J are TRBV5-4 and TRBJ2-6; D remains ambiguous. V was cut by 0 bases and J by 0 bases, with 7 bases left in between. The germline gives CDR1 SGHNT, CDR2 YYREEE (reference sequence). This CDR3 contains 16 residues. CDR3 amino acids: CASSLDSISGANVLTF. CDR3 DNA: TGTGCCAGCAGCTTGGATTCTATCTCTGGGGCCAACGTCCTGACTTTC.

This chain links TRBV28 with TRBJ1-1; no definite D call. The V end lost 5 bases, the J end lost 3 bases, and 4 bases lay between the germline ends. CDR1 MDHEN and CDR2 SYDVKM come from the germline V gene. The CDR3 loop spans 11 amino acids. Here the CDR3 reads CASSLDTEAFF. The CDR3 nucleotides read TGTGCCAGCAGTCTAGACACTGAAGCTTTCTTT. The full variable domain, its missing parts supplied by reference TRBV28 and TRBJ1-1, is DVKVTQSSRYLVKRTGEKVFLECVQDMDHENMFWYRQDPGLGLRLIYFSYDVKMKEKGDIPEGYSVSREKKERFSLILESASTNQTSMYLCASSLDTEAFFGQGTRLTVV.

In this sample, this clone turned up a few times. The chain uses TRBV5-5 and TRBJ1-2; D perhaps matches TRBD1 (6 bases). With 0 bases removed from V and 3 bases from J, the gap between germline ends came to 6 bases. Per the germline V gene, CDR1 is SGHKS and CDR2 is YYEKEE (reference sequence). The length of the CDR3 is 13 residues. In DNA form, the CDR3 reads TGTGCCAGCAGCTTGGGGACAGACTATGGCTACACCTTC. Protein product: CASSLGTDYGYTF. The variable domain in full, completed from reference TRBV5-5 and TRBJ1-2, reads DAGVTQSPTHLIKTRGQQVTLRCSPISGHKSVSWYQQVLGQGPQFIFQYYEKEERGRGNFPDRFSARQFPNYSSELNVNALLLGDSALYLCASSLGTDYGYTFGSGTRLTVV.